This TCR beta chain was sequenced in a study of CD8+ T cells in alopecia areata. Across the whole study: The drug, oral tofacitinib, was given to treated patients at 5 to 10 mg twice daily.

This CDR3 has 14 residues. V lost 8 bases, J lost 6 bases, and 9 bases stayed unmatched. CDR1 and CDR2 (germline): LNHNV, YYDKDF (reference sequence). General study findings and limits: With just one nonresponder, it is still uncertain whether baseline CD8+ expansion relates to response. While tofacitinib was given, many expanded lesional clones persisted in scalp and blood.

Treatment denoted: oral pan-JAK inhibitor, 5-10 mg twice daily. Sorted out of PBMCs were CD4+ T cells and CD8+ T cells. RNA, once extracted, was reverse transcribed into cDNA for use as the sequencing template. TCRdb keeps only in-frame clones here, not all; method: immunoSEQ multiplex PCR. The profile shows about 100,000 clones, just under 60% of them singletons. As concerns this clone: Its antigen remains unknown.

The source was CD8+ T cells sorted from blood, collected at roughly week 55, from a patient treated with tofacitinib. The TCR was taken from a human donor with alopecia areata. The chain carries TRBV15 and TRBJ1-5, with 8 nucleotides matching TRBD1. CDR3 in amino acids: CATSQGANSQPQHF. The CDR3 DNA reads TGTGCCACCTCGCAGGGGGCAAATAGTCAGCCCCAGCATTTT.